The rows below give T cell receptor beta chains drawn from one sample of a study of blood T cell repertoires in COVID-19. Measured with immunoSEQ multiplex PCR; TCRdb has only the in-frame clones, and not every one. The table records about 160,000 clones, 70% to 85% of them present only once. Material: peripheral blood. All receptors come from a woman of 80 years or more with acute or convalescent COVID-19. Each CDR3 is given with its conserved first and last residue. Fields, in order: V gene, J gene, CDR3 protein.

TRBV19	TRBJ1-2	CASRRTGGAGGYTF
TRBV15	TRBJ2-1	CATSRDRGAGSEQFF
TRBV5-1	TRBJ2-6	CASSLAPGGANVLTF
TRBV7-2	TRBJ2-7	CASSLRAGGPYEQYF
TRBV29-1	TRBJ2-2	CSVDQQGTGELFF
TRBV10-3	TRBJ2-7	CAISADRDSYEQYF
TRBV2	TRBJ2-4	CASSEVLAGGRNIQYF
TRBV6-2/TRBV6-3	TRBJ2-7	CASSYRTSGYEQYF
TRBV5-4	TRBJ2-7	CASSPAGQGGPYEQYF
TRBV5-1	TRBJ2-7	CASSLGPHSGTVLPYEQYF
TRBV18	TRBJ2-7	CASSPTEGYEQYF
TRBV5-6	TRBJ1-5	CASSLRGGRGNQPQHF
TRBV18	TRBJ1-2	CASSPPDSFYGYTF
TRBV18	TRBJ1-1	CASSPRIVGGTTEAFF
TRBV10-3	TRBJ2-1	CAISELNEQFF
TRBV6-5	TRBJ1-2	CASIDYQGLGYGYTF
TRBV6-4	TRBJ1-2	CASSERGGYTF
TRBV27	TRBJ2-1	CASSFLLAYNEQFF
TRBV18	TRBJ1-2	CASSPSTENYGYTF
TRBV3-1/TRBV3-2	TRBJ2-7	CASSQGRVTREQYF
TRBV19	TRBJ2-7	CASSPQGSYEQYF
TRBV5-4	TRBJ1-5	CASSLDRGHGQPQHF
TRBV7-9	TRBJ2-1	CATLLAGGGLNNEQFF
TRBV12-5	TRBJ2-5	CASGLVFRQGAETQYF
TRBV5-1	TRBJ2-4	CASSLGAGGRNIQYF
TRBV7-9	TRBJ1-1	CASSFPPGGFDTEAFF
TRBV19	TRBJ1-4	CASSIQGARPEKLFF
TRBV19	TRBJ1-1	CASSLKTGFRTEAFF
TRBV7-8	TRBJ1-6	CASSFGGDSPLHF
TRBV29-1	TRBJ1-3	CSVEAQFGNTIYF
TRBV5-6	TRBJ1-5	CASSLGTDKGNQPQHF
TRBV4-1	TRBJ1-3	CASSQRGLTGNTIYF
TRBV6-5	TRBJ2-5	CASRGQSQETQYF
TRBV6-5	TRBJ1-2	CASYGLESGYTF
TRBV29-1	TRBJ1-1	CSVERGFPATEAFF
TRBV2	TRBJ1-5	CASSDSGGNQPQHF
TRBV6-5	TRBJ2-1	CASRRAVEINEQFF
TRBV11-3	TRBJ2-5	CASSLDARDYIQETQYF
TRBV19	TRBJ2-1	CASSGTGGPYNEQFF
TRBV27	TRBJ1-2	CASSLGGIPYGYTF
TRBV27	TRBJ2-7	CARGDAGGSYEQYF
TRBV28	TRBJ2-3	CASSSEEGVRPHAQYF
TRBV10-3	TRBJ1-2	CAISSGQGPGYTF
TRBV24-1	TRBJ1-1	CATSDETGEAFF
TRBV6-6	TRBJ1-2	CASSYDTAYGYTF
TRBV4-1	TRBJ1-3	CASSHDNSGNTIYF
TRBV30	TRBJ2-2	CAWSAGGLSTGELFF